This TCR beta chain was sequenced for a study of T-cell memory formation after mild COVID-19. The germline CDR1 and CDR2 sequences are DFQATT and SNEGSKA (reference sequence). The CDR3 spans 13 residues. With 4 bases clipped from V and 5 bases from J, the junction kept 5 bases outside the gene matches. TCRdb analysed the 5' RACE reads with MiXCR anew, one entry per CDR3 protein. The data hold roughly 190,000 distinct CDR3 sequences, with under 12% observed a single time. Material: PBMCs or a T cell subset sorted from them (not recorded which). This TCR came from a man aged 18 to 30 who had mild COVID-19 (a few samples of this study predate the infection). Cell type and time point are not known. The chain carries TRBV20-1 and TRBJ2-5; 9 bases line up with TRBD1. Written as DNA, the CDR3 is TGCAGTGCTAAAGGACAGGGGTCGGAGACCCAGTACTTC. Translation: CSAKGQGSETQYF.